Presented here are 18 T cell receptor beta chains from one specimen sequenced in a study of blood T cell repertoires in COVID-19. Generated by immunoSEQ multiplex PCR, the TCRdb table keeps only in-frame clones and is missing some. Of roughly 230,000 clones detected, 82% appear once; the ten largest clones hold about 3.9%. Sequenced sample: peripheral blood. These receptor sequences come from a woman aged 80 or over with acute or convalescent COVID-19.

The CDR3 loop reads CASSDGTGRYYEQYF. The CDR3 nucleotides are TGCGCCAGCAGCGATGGGACAGGAAGGTACTACGAGCAGTACTTC. The chain couples TRBV5-1 to TRBJ2-7; 8 bases are a match to TRBD1. Germline CDR1 SGHRS, CDR2 YFSETQ. This CDR3 is 15 amino acids long. V lost 4 bases, J lost 3 bases, and 9 bases stayed unmatched.

CDR3 nucleotide sequence: TGTGCCAGTAGGGAGGGGGCCCGTCGATCTAACTATGGCTACACCTTC. Amino acids: CASREGARRSNYGYTF. The J gene is TRBJ1-2, the V gene TRBV19; 7 bases align to TRBD1. Germline assignment: CDR1 LNHDA and CDR2 SQIVND (reference sequence). The CDR3 sequence is 16 residues long. V lost 6 bases, J lost 0 bases, and 10 bases stayed unmatched.

The chain employs TRBV7-9 and TRBJ1-2; weak D call: TRBD1 (6 bases). Per the germline V gene, CDR1 is SEHNR and CDR2 is FQNEAQ (reference sequence). Deletions cut 4 bases from V and 4 bases from J, with 13 bases between. This CDR3 region has 14 residues. The CDR3 loop is CASSSTGFSYGYTF. DNA for the CDR3: TGTGCCAGCAGCTCAACAGGGTTTTCCTATGGCTACACCTTC.

The chain carries TRBV19 and TRBJ2-3; TRBD2 aligns across 8 bases. This CDR3 spans 16 amino acids. V was clipped by 3 bases and J by 2 bases; unmatched bases: 7. Germline V gives CDR1 LNHDA, CDR2 SQIVND (reference sequence). The CDR3 nucleotides are TGTGCCAGTAGTATTTCCGGACTAGCCAACACAGATACGCAGTATTTT. Amino acid sequence: CASSISGLANTDTQYF.

V and J are TRBV28 and TRBJ1-2; D ambiguous. Germline V CDR1 and CDR2: MDHEN, SYDVKM. The V and J ends lost 6 bases and 8 bases respectively, with 13 bases between them. The CDR3 extends over 12 amino acids. CDR3 DNA sequence: TGTGCCAGCAGCACGACTACTGGGGGCTACACCTTC. This gives the protein CASSTTTGGYTF.

This clone was seen more than once but under ten times. The chain links TRBV30 to TRBJ1-2; D not certain. This CDR3 has 13 amino acids. V dropped 4 bases and J dropped 8 bases, with 17 bases sitting between them. CDR1 is GTSNPN, CDR2 SVGIG, per germline (reference sequence). The CDR3 DNA follows: TGTGCCTGGACAAACAGTTGGAATTCCGGCTACACCTTC. Its translation is CAWTNSWNSGYTF.

This chain uses TRBV7-3 with TRBJ2-2; the match to TRBD1 covers 7 bases. Trimming at V came to 5 bases and at J to 4 bases, leaving 10 bases not matched to a gene. The CDR3 runs 16 residues. Germline CDR1 is SGHTA and CDR2 is FQGTGA. For the CDR3, the DNA is TGTGCCAGCAGCCCATCAGACAGGGCCTTCACCGGGGAGCTGTTTTTT. Translation: CASSPSDRAFTGELFF.

This clone was picked up one time. The gene calls are TRBV3-1 (or the pseudogene TRBV3-2) and TRBJ2-1, with TRBD2 matching 8 bases. Trimming cost V 0 bases and J 3 bases; bases outside gene matches: 4. The V gene's germline CDR1 is LGHDT and CDR2 YNNKEL (reference sequence). The CDR3 sequence is 16 residues long. For the CDR3, the DNA is TGTGCCAGCAGCCAAGATATTAGCGGGGACTACAATGAGCAGTTCTTC. This codes for CASSQDISGDYNEQFF.

The gene calls are TRBV28 and TRBJ1-2; 8 nucleotides agree with TRBD1. This CDR3 has 15 amino acids. Trimming removed 5 bases from V and 3 bases from J; junction bases left unmatched: 8. Germline-derived CDR1 and CDR2 are MDHEN and SYDVKM. In DNA form, the CDR3 reads TGTGCCAGCAGTCTATCAGGGGGCGTAGACTATGGCTACACCTTC. Protein product: CASSLSGGVDYGYTF.

The CDR3 is CASSIRASTDTQYF. The CDR3 DNA sequence: TGTGCCAGCAGCATCAGGGCTAGCACAGATACGCAGTATTTT. V usage is TRBV7-2 and J usage is TRBJ2-3, with a tentative D call TRBD1 (5 bases). V was shortened by 5 bases and J by 0 bases, with 9 bases between the two germline ends. The germline V gene has CDR1 SGHTA and CDR2 FQGNSA. This CDR3 contains 14 residues.

Comment on this clone: The same CDR3 is also encoded by other DNA sequences in this sample. The chain carries TRBV10-3 and TRBJ2-1; D is possibly TRBD2 (7 bases). The germline gives CDR1 ENHRY, CDR2 SYGVKD. Trimming took 3 bases from V and 4 from J, leaving 10 bases between them. The CDR3 covers 14 residues. As DNA, the CDR3 is TGTGCCATCAGTGACGGGGGGCAATACAATGAGCAGTTCTTC. This sequence encodes CAISDGGQYNEQFF.

V is TRBV19 and J is TRBJ1-3; 7 nucleotides agree with TRBD1. V was clipped by 7 bases and J by 0 bases; unmatched bases: 3. Germline V lookup: CDR1 LNHDA, CDR2 SQIVND (reference sequence). This CDR3 is built from 14 residues. The CDR3 is CASTPGGSGNTIYF. CDR3 nucleotide sequence: TGTGCCAGTACCCCAGGGGGCTCTGGAAACACCATATATTTT. The full variable domain, its missing parts supplied by reference TRBV19 and TRBJ1-3, is DGGITQSPKYLFRKEGQNVTLSCEQNLNHDAMYWYRQDPGQGLRLIYYSQIVNDFQKGDIAEGYSVSREKKESFPLTVTSAQKNPTAFYLCASTPGGSGNTIYFGEGSWLTVV.

The chain has TRBV6-6 and TRBJ1-5, with TRBD1 as a possible D gene (6 bases). The V end was cut by 6 bases, the J end by 3 bases, with 12 bases between. The CDR3 totals 14 residues. Germline CDR1 MNHNY, CDR2 SVGAGI (reference sequence). The CDR3 DNA is TGTGCCAGCAGCCTTGCAGGGGACAATCAGCCCCAGCATTTT. It specifies CASSLAGDNQPQHF.

The chain recombines TRBV24-1 with TRBJ1-5; possibly TRBD1 for D (5 bases). V dropped 4 bases and J dropped 7 bases, with 10 bases sitting between them. CDR1 is KGHDR and CDR2 is SFDVKD in the germline V gene. This CDR3 contains 13 residues. The chain's CDR3 is CATSDRDRQPQHF. DNA of the CDR3: TGTGCCACCAGTGACAGGGATCGGCAGCCCCAGCATTTT.

The chain combines TRBV5-1 with TRBJ1-3; 10 nucleotides agree with TRBD1. This CDR3 spans 15 amino acids. V was clipped by 3 bases and J by 2 bases; unmatched bases: 2. Germline CDR1 SGHRS, CDR2 YFSETQ. The CDR3 DNA reads TGCGCCAGCAGCTACGACAGGGGGCCTGGAAACACCATATATTTT. Translating gives CASSYDRGPGNTIYF.

This chain uses TRBV7-2 with TRBJ1-6; the D is unclear. The CDR3 covers 16 residues. Germline V gene data show CDR1 as SGHTA and CDR2 as FQGNSA. Trimming pared 1 base from V and 3 bases from J, leaving 10 bases between. CDR3: CASSLVQAGYNSPLHF. The CDR3 DNA reads as TGTGCCAGCAGCTTAGTTCAGGCCGGCTATAATTCACCCCTCCACTTT.

In its sample, this clone was seen a few times. The chain uses TRBV19 and TRBJ2-1; D is perhaps TRBD1 (5 bases). The CDR3 has 12 amino acids. Trimming removed 2 bases from V and 9 bases from J, with 8 bases in between. The germline CDR1 and CDR2 sequences are LNHDA and SQIVND (reference sequence). CDR3 loop: CASSIQGGEQFF. The CDR3 DNA reads as TGTGCCAGTAGTATACAGGGCGGTGAGCAGTTCTTC.

CDR3 residues: CASSYVRGGNQPQHF. In nucleotides, the CDR3 is TGTGCCAGCAGTTACGTCAGGGGCGGCAATCAGCCCCAGCATTTT. The rearrangement uses TRBV6-2 or TRBV6-3 and TRBJ1-5; perhaps TRBD1 as D (6 bases). The germline V and J ends were trimmed by 2 bases and 2 bases, with 10 bases remaining between them. CDR1 is MNHEY and CDR2 is SVGEGT in the germline V gene. The CDR3 consists of 15 residues.